This T cell receptor (beta chain) was observed in a study of OX40 agonist ivuxolimab in advanced cancers. V was shortened by 2 bases and J by 13 bases, with 11 bases between the two germline ends. Germline lookup yields CDR1 MDHEN and CDR2 SYDVKM. This CDR3 is 11 amino acids long. Using immunoSEQ multiplex PCR, the repertoire was profiled, and TCRdb retains in-frame clones only, with some absent. The sample shows about 150,000 clones, approximately 90% of them seen only once. The sequencing here drew on CD4+ or CD8+ T cells sorted from blood, taken in a trial of the OX40 agonist ivuxolimab. V usage is TRBV28 and J usage is TRBJ1-1; weak D call: TRBD1 (5 bases). The receptor was isolated from an adult with an advanced solid tumor such as melanoma, head and neck, liver or kidney cancer. The CDR3 is CASSLVGVGFF. The CDR3 DNA sequence: TGTGCCAGCAGTTTAGTGGGGGTAGGTTTCTTT.